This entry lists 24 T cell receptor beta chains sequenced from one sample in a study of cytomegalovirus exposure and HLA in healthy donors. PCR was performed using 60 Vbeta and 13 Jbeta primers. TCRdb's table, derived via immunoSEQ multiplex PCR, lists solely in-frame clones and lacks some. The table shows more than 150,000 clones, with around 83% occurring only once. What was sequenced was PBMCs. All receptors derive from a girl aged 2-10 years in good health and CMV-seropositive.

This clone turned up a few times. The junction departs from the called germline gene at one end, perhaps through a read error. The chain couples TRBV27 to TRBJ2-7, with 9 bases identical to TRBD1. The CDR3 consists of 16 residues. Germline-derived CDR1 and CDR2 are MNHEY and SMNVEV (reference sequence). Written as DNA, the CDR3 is TGTGCCACCAGTGATGGTCCCGGGACAGGGTACTACGAGCAGTACTTC. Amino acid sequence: CATSDGPGTGYYEQYF.

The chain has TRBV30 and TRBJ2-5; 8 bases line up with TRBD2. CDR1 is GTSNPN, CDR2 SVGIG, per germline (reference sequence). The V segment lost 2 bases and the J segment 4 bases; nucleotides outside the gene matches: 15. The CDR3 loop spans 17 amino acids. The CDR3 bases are TGTGCCTGGAGTACAGGACCGAGGCTAGCGGGTACAGAGACCCAGTACTTC. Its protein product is CAWSTGPRLAGTETQYF.

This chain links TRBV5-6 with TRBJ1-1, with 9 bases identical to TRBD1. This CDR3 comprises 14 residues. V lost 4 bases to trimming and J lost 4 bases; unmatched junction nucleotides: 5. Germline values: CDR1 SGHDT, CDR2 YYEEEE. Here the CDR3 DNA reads TGTGCCAGCAGCCTACAGGGGGCGGGCACTGAAGCTTTCTTT. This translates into CASSLQGAGTEAFF.

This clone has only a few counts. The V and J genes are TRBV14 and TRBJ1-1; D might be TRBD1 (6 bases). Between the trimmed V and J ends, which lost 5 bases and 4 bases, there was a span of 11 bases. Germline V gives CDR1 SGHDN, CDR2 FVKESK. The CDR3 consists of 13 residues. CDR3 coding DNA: TGTGCCAGCAGCATTCAGGGGTTCACTGAAGCTTTCTTT. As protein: CASSIQGFTEAFF.

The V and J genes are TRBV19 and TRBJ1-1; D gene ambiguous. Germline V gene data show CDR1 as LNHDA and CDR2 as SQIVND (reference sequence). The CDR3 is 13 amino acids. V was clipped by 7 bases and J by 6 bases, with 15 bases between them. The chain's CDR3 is CASTMVVFAEAFF. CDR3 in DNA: TGTGCCAGTACCATGGTAGTTTTCGCTGAAGCTTTCTTT.

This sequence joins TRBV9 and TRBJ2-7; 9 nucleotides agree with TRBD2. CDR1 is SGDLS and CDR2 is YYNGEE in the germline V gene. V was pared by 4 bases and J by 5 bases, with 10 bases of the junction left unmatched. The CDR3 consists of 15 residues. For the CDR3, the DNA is TGTGCCAGCAGCCCAACTAGCGGGTTATTCGACGAGCAGTACTTC. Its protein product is CASSPTSGLFDEQYF.

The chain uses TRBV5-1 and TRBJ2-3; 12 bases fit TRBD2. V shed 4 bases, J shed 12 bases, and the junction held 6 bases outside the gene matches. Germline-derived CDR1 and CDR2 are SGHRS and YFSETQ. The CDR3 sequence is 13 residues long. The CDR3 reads CASSETSGGSQYF. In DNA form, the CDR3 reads TGCGCCAGCAGCGAGACTAGCGGGGGTTCACAGTATTTT.

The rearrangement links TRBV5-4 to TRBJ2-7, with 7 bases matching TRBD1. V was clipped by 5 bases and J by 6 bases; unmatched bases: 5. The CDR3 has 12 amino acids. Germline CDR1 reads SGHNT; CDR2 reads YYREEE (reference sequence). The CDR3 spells CASRSTGREQYF. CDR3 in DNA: TGTGCCAGCAGATCGACAGGGCGCGAGCAGTACTTC.

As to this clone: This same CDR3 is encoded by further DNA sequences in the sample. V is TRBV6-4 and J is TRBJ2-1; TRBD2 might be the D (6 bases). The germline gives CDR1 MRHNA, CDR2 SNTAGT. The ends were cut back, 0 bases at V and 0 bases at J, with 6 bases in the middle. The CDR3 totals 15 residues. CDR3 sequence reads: CASSDSSGSYNEQFF. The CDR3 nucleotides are TGTGCCAGCAGTGACTCTAGCGGCTCCTACAATGAGCAGTTCTTC.

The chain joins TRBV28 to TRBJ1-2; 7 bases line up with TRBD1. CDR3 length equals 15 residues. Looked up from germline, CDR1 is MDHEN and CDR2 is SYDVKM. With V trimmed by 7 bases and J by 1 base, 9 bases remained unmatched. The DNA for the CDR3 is TGTGCCAGCAAAACCAGGGGGGCGAATAACTATGGCTACACCTTC. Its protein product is CASKTRGANNYGYTF.

This chain's CDR3 is CASSLPLTRPYEQYF. The CDR3 coding sequence is TGTGCCAGCAGTTTACCCCTGACACGACCCTACGAGCAGTACTTC. This chain links TRBV28 with TRBJ2-7; no definite D call. The length of the CDR3 is 15 residues. The germline CDR1 and CDR2 sequences are MDHEN and SYDVKM. The germline V and J ends were trimmed by 2 bases and 2 bases, with 13 bases remaining between them.

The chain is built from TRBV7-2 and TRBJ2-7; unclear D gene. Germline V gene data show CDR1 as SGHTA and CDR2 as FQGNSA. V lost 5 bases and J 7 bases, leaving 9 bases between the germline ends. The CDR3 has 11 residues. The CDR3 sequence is CASSHMSEQYF. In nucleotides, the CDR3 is TGTGCCAGCAGCCACATGTCGGAGCAGTACTTC.

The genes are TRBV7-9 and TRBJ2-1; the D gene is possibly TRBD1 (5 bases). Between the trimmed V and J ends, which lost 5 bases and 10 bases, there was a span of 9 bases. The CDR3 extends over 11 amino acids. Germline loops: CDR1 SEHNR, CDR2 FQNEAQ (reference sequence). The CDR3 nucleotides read TGTGCCAGCAGCCTAGACAGAGAGCAGTTCTTC. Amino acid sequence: CASSLDREQFF.

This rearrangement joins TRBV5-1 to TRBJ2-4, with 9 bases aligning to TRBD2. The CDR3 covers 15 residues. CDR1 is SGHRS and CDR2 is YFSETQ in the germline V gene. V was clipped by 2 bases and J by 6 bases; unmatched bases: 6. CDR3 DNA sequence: TGCGCCAGCAGCTTATCCGCAGCGGGGGGAAACATTCAGTACTTC. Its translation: CASSLSAAGGNIQYF.

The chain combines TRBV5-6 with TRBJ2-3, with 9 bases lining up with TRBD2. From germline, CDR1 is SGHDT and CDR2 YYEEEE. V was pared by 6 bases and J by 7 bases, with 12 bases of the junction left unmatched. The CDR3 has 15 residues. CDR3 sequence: CASTAGGWVENTQYF. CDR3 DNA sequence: TGTGCCAGCACTGCGGGGGGGTGGGTTGAGAATACGCAGTATTTT.

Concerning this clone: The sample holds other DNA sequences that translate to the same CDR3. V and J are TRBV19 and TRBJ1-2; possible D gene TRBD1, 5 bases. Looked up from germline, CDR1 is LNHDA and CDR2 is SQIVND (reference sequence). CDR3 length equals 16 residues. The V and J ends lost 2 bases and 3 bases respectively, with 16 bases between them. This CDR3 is CASSILGDSRHYGYTF. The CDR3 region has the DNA TGTGCCAGTAGTATATTGGGTGACAGCCGCCACTATGGCTACACCTTC.

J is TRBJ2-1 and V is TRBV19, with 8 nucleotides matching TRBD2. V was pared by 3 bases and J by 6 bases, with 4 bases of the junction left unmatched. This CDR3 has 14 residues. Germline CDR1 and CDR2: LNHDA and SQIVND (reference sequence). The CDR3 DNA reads TGTGCCAGTAGTATGAGAACTAGCGGCAATGAGCAGTTCTTC. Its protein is CASSMRTSGNEQFF. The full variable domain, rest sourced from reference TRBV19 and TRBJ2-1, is DGGITQSPKYLFRKEGQNVTLSCEQNLNHDAMYWYRQDPGQGLRLIYYSQIVNDFQKGDIAEGYSVSREKKESFPLTVTSAQKNPTAFYLCASSMRTSGNEQFFGPGTRLTVL.

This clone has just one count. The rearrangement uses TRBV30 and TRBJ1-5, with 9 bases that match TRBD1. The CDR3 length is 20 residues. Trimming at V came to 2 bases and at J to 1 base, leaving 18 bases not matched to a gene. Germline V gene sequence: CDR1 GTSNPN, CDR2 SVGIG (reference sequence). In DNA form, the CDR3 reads TGTGCCTGGAGTAGGTGGTCGGACAGGGGAGGATCATCGAGCAATCAGCCCCAGCATTTT. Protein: CAWSRWSDRGGSSSNQPQHF.

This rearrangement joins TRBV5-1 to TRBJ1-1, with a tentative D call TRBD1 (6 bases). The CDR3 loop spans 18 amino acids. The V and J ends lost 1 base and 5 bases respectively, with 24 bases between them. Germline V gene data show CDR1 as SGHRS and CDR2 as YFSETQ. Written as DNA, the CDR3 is TGCGCCAGCAGCTTGCGATGGGGGGGCGCGAATAAGTATACTGAAGCTTTCTTT. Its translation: CASSLRWGGANKYTEAFF.

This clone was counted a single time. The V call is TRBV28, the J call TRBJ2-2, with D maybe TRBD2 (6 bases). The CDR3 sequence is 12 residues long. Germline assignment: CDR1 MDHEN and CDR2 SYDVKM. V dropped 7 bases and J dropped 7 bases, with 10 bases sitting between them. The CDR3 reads CASIAGGGELFF. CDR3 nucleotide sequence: TGTGCCAGCATTGCCGGGGGCGGGGAGCTGTTTTTT.

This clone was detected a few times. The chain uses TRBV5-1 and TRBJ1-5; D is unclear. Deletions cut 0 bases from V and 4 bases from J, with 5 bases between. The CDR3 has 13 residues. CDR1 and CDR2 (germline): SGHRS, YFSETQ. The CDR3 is CASSLDGNQPQHF. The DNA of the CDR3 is TGCGCCAGCAGCTTGGACGGGAATCAGCCCCAGCATTTT.

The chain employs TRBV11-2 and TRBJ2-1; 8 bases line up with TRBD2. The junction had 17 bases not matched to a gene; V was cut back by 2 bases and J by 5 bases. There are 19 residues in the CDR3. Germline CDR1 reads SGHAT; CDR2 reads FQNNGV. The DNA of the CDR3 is TGTGCCAGCAGCTTAAATCGGGCTAGCGGGCACCCGCGCAACAATGAGCAGTTCTTC. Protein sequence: CASSLNRASGHPRNNEQFF.

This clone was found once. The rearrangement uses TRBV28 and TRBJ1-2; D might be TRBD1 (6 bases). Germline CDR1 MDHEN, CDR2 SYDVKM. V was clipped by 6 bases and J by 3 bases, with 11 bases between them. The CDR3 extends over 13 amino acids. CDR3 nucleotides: TGTGCCAGCAGGGGCGACAGGTACTATGGCTACACCTTC. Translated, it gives CASRGDRYYGYTF.

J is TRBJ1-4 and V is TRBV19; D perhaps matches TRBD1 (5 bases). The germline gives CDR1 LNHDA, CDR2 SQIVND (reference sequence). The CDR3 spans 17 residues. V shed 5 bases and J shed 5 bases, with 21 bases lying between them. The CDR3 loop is CASSPRGGGVRNEKLFF. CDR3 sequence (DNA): TGTGCCAGTAGTCCCCGAGGTGGAGGGGTTAGGAATGAAAAACTGTTTTTT. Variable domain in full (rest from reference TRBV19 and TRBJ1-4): DGGITQSPKYLFRKEGQNVTLSCEQNLNHDAMYWYRQDPGQGLRLIYYSQIVNDFQKGDIAEGYSVSREKKESFPLTVTSAQKNPTAFYLCASSPRGGGVRNEKLFFGSGTQLSVL.